This TCR beta chain was profiled in a study of T cell responses to AZD1222 COVID-19 vaccine. The overall study: Researchers grouped second doses given at about 4 or about 12 weeks into one pool.

Assay used: immunoSEQ multiplex PCR; TCRdb lists only in-frame clones, some missing. The repertoire holds fewer than 150,000 clones, with about 93% as singletons. Germline lookup yields CDR1 SGHRS and CDR2 YFSETQ. The CDR3 is made up of 13 amino acids. V lost 0 bases to trimming and J lost 5 bases, with 8 bases between them. The chain joins TRBV5-1 to TRBJ1-2, with D unclear. This TCR came from an adult in good health. Sample: peripheral blood, taken on day 0 of AZD1222 vaccination. The CDR3 here is CASSLEGIYGYTF. CDR3 sequence (DNA): TGCGCCAGCAGCTTGGAAGGGATTTATGGCTACACCTTC.